This section outlines one T cell receptor (beta chain) sequence together with its context. The data were obtained in a study of somatic mutations in cytotoxic T cells in rheumatoid arthritis. Clones were sequenced by immunoSEQ multiplex PCR, and TCRdb holds only the in-frame ones, with some missing. Counted here are 25,000 to 30,000 clones, around 87% occurring once; the ten biggest clones make up over 9%. The TCR sequence derives from an adult with rheumatoid arthritis. Input material: CD8+ T cells sorted from blood.

The CDR3 loop reads CASSDGSSGNTIYF. The CDR3 DNA reads TGTGCCAGCAGTGACGGGAGCTCTGGAAACACCATATATTTT. The rearrangement links TRBV7-6 to TRBJ1-3, with D unclear. The CDR3 spans 14 residues. The germline gives CDR1 SGHVS, CDR2 FNYEAQ. V was cut by 6 bases and J by 0 bases, with 9 bases left in between.